This entry is about one TCR beta chain. Its matching antigen is unknown. These data originate in a study of T cell repertoires in ileal Crohn's disease. Clones were read by immunoSEQ multiplex PCR, and TCRdb kept only the in-frame ones, dropping some. The data hold about 62,000 clones, with roughly 91% observed a single time. The time point here: neoterminal ileum biopsy at postoperative endoscopy, about 6 months after surgery. The CDR3 loop spans 12 amino acids. J was trimmed by 10 bases and V by 10 bases; bases with no gene match: 9. In germline, CDR1 is ENHRY, CDR2 SYGVKD. The study's findings and limits: The median delay to postoperative endoscopy was 5.5 to 8.5 months.

What was sequenced was ileal tissue. The V gene is TRBV10-3, the J gene TRBJ1-4, with TRBD1 matching over 7 bases. This receptor was obtained from an adult with Crohn's disease. In DNA form, the CDR3 reads TGTGCCACCACCCCGGCAGGGGGAAAACTGTTTTTT. Translation: CATTPAGGKLFF.